The clone carrying this T cell receptor beta chain qualifies as medium-sized. The antigen is not known. This specimen comes from a study of immune heterogeneity within non-small cell lung tumors. Findings and limits, study-wide: Local T-cell clonality correlated moderately but significantly with local tumor mutational burden (R approximately 0.34).

Genomic DNA from bulk tumor acted as the template, and roughly 0.55 ug was loaded per sample. Each primary tumor yielded several biopsies, collected far apart from one another at surgery. Enrolled patients presented with newly diagnosed, previously untreated non-small cell lung cancer and underwent curative surgery. The CDR3 totals 16 residues. Germline assignment: CDR1 SNHLY and CDR2 FYNNEI. The ends were cut back, 5 bases at V and 0 bases at J, with 14 bases in the middle. Multiplex PCR was performed with 32 V and 13 J primers, and it amplified TCR beta CDR3. TCRdb ran MiXCR on the multiplex PCR reads and lists one entry per CDR3 protein. The sample consists of 10,000 to 15,000 distinct CDR3 sequences, about 25% of them appearing once.

This receptor was obtained from a man aged 50 to 60 with non-small cell lung cancer. Sequenced: lung tumor tissue. The rearrangement links TRBV2 to TRBJ2-1; a weak D match, TRBD1 (5 bases). In DNA form, the CDR3 reads TGTGCCAGCAGTCTTACGACAGTGAACTCCTACAATGAGCAGTTCTTC. This translates into CASSLTTVNSYNEQFF.